The present entry profiles one T cell receptor beta chain with its context. Its antigen is as yet unknown. The source of the sample is a study of vaccination effects on CD4 cells after COVID-19. Regarding the study as a whole: Clones of infection and vaccine origin contracted markedly late after vaccination. The study got few convalescent patients and did not collect any early post-infection timepoints.

Generated by immunoSEQ multiplex PCR, the TCRdb table keeps only in-frame clones and is missing some. The table records 70,000 or so clones, about 69% of them present only once. Expansion with viral peptide pools was applied to antigen-specific CD4+ T cells by the ViraFEST assay prior to sequencing. Scientists isolated CD4+ T cells after a roughly nine-day culture period ended. The infection with SARS-CoV-2 (confirmed by PCR) occurred in this person between March and December 2020. With around 9.4 ug/ml peptides and about 9.7 IU/ml IL-2, 2 million or so PBMC per well were cultured. The CDR3 extends over 15 amino acids. CDR1 and CDR2 from the germline V gene are MNHNY and SVGAGI (reference sequence). V shed 6 bases, J shed 2 bases, and the junction held 8 bases outside the gene matches.

This TCR derives from a human donor who had a prior SARS-CoV-2 infection. Sequencing was performed on CD4+ T cells from PBMCs cultured with HIV peptides, taken before COVID-19 vaccination. The subset: HIV-1 Nef peptide pool negative control/reference culture. The chain employs TRBV6-6 and TRBJ2-3, with TRBD1 matching 7 bases. CDR3 nucleotides: TGTGCCAGCAGCCTCAACAGGGGCCCCACAGATACGCAGTATTTT. It translates to CASSLNRGPTDTQYF.